Presented here are 6 T cell receptor beta chains from one specimen sequenced in a study of blood T cell repertoires in COVID-19. Only in-frame clones appear in the TCRdb table, and some are missing; sequencing was by immunoSEQ multiplex PCR. The sample contains roughly 100,000 clones, 85% of which appear only once. Sequenced: peripheral blood. These receptors all stem from a man in his fifties with acute or convalescent COVID-19.

In its sample, this clone was seen once. The chain uses TRBV24-1 and TRBJ1-1; tentative D call: TRBD1 (6 bases). The CDR3 sequence is 14 residues long. The germline V and J ends were trimmed by 4 bases and 1 base, with 9 bases remaining between them. CDR1 is KGHDR, CDR2 SFDVKD, per germline. CDR3 sequence: CATSDGTQNTEAFF. The CDR3, as DNA: TGTGCCACCAGTGACGGGACACAGAACACTGAAGCTTTCTTT.

In this sample, this clone turned up a few times. V is TRBV19 and J is TRBJ1-1, with a weak D call TRBD1 (6 bases). The CDR3 consists of 13 residues. Germline CDR1 LNHDA, CDR2 SQIVND (reference sequence). The germline V and J ends were trimmed by 10 bases and 0 bases, with 12 bases remaining between them. The CDR3 is CATKGHLNTEAFF. The CDR3 nucleotides read TGTGCCACCAAGGGACACCTGAACACTGAAGCTTTCTTT. The full variable domain, with the rest looked up from reference TRBV19 and TRBJ1-1, is DGGITQSPKYLFRKEGQNVTLSCEQNLNHDAMYWYRQDPGQGLRLIYYSQIVNDFQKGDIAEGYSVSREKKESFPLTVTSAQKNPTAFYLCATKGHLNTEAFFGQGTRLTVV.

The V gene is TRBV5-1, the J gene TRBJ2-4, with a weak D call TRBD1 (5 bases). Trimming pared 5 bases from V and 0 bases from J, leaving 12 bases between. The CDR3 has 15 residues. Germline CDR1 SGHRS, CDR2 YFSETQ. CDR3 amino acids: CASSSGNLAKNIQYF. The CDR3 DNA reads as TGCGCCAGCAGTTCAGGGAACCTAGCCAAAAACATTCAGTACTTC.

This rearrangement joins TRBV19 to TRBJ1-5; tentative D call: TRBD1 (6 bases). This CDR3 comprises 15 residues. Deletions cut 3 bases from V and 3 bases from J, with 12 bases between. Germline loops: CDR1 LNHDA, CDR2 SQIVND (reference sequence). The CDR3 DNA is TGTGCCAGTAGTATTGGGGGCTTAAACAATCAGCCCCAGCATTTT. Translating gives CASSIGGLNNQPQHF.

The chain uses TRBV18 and TRBJ2-5; 8 bases agree with TRBD2. This CDR3 spans 15 amino acids. With V trimmed by 5 bases and J by 1 base, 6 bases remained unmatched. From germline, CDR1 is KGHSH and CDR2 LQKENI. CDR3 region: CASSRIGGAQETQYF. The CDR3 DNA reads as TGTGCCAGCTCAAGGATCGGGGGGGCCCAAGAGACCCAGTACTTC.

This chain uses TRBV5-4 with TRBJ2-5; the D is unclear. From germline, CDR1 is SGHNT and CDR2 YYREEE (reference sequence). V gave up 2 bases and J gave up 2 bases, with 7 bases separating them. This CDR3 is built from 13 residues. The CDR3: CASSFDFQETQYF. Here the CDR3 DNA reads TGTGCCAGCAGCTTTGACTTTCAAGAGACCCAGTACTTC.